Below, one T cell receptor beta chain is given with its context. The data are from a study of blood T cell repertoires in COVID-19. Study information: There were acute and convalescent COVID-19 samples, and they came from the United States, Italy and Spain. PBMCs, B-cell-depleted T cells, or T cells were the source of the cDNA or gDNA that made up the material.

The CDR3 contains 13 residues. Germline V gives CDR1 MDHEN, CDR2 SYDVKM. With 2 bases removed from V and 3 bases from J, the gap between germline ends came to 4 bases. Under the authors' procedure: Reference gene primer amplification gave nucleated cell count estimates. Profiled with immunoSEQ multiplex PCR; TCRdb holds only in-frame clones, not every one. Clone size and V and J calls were adopted from that table, with D and trimming inferred from the DNA. The data contain over 85,000 clones, around 86% of them singletons. The clonotype was recovered from a woman between 65 and 79 years old with acute or convalescent COVID-19. This rearrangement joins TRBV28 to TRBJ1-4, with D uncertain. Sample: peripheral blood. CDR3 protein: CASSLTANEKLFF. The CDR3 region has the DNA TGTGCCAGCAGTTTAACGGCTAATGAAAAACTGTTTTTT.